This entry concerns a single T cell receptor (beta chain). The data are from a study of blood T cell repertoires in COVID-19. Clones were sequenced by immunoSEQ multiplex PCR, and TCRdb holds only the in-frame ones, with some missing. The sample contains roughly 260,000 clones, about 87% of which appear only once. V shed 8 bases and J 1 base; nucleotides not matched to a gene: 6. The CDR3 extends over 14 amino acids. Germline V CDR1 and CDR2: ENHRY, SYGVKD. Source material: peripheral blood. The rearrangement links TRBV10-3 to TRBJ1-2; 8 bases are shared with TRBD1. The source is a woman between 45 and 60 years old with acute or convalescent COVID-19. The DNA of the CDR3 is TGTGCCATCGAGCCAGGGGGCCGTAACTATGGCTACACCTTC. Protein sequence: CAIEPGGRNYGYTF.